This entry lists 24 T cell receptor beta chains sequenced from one sample in a study of blood T cell repertoires in COVID-19. Assay used: immunoSEQ multiplex PCR; TCRdb lists only in-frame clones, some missing. The table lists 320,000 or so clones, more than 75% of them singletons. Sequenced sample: PBMCs or T cells enriched from blood (not recorded which). These receptors all stem from a woman aged 25 to 39 who had recovered from COVID-19.

The chain links TRBV3-1 (or the pseudogene TRBV3-2) to TRBJ2-2; D call uncertain. Trimming stripped 1 base from V and 3 bases from J, with 15 bases between. From germline, CDR1 is LGHDT and CDR2 YNNKEL (reference sequence). This CDR3 comprises 17 residues. The DNA of the CDR3 is TGTGCCAGCAGCCAAGGCGCTACCCTGCTCTACACCGGGGAGCTGTTTTTT. Residues: CASSQGATLLYTGELFF.

The chain carries TRBV28 and TRBJ1-4; D possibly corresponds to TRBD1 (5 bases). The ends were cut back, 2 bases at V and 0 bases at J, with 25 bases in the middle. The CDR3 has 21 amino acids. Germline lookup yields CDR1 MDHEN and CDR2 SYDVKM. Here the CDR3 DNA reads TGTGCCAGCAGTTTAGGGGACGGGAGGTTTGGACCTAATGCAACTAATGAAAAACTGTTTTTT. Translating gives CASSLGDGRFGPNATNEKLFF.

The V gene is TRBV7-2, the J gene TRBJ2-3, with TRBD2 identical over 12 bases. Unmatched junction bases numbered 2, after V lost 0 bases and J lost 1 base. CDR3 length: 17 residues. Germline-derived CDR1 and CDR2 are SGHTA and FQGNSA. CDR3 sequence: CASSLALAGGRTDTQYF. The DNA of the CDR3 is TGTGCCAGCAGCTTAGCGCTAGCGGGGGGGCGCACAGATACGCAGTATTTT.

This chain uses TRBV27 with TRBJ2-5, with 7 bases fitting TRBD1. Germline-derived CDR1 and CDR2 are MNHEY and SMNVEV (reference sequence). Unmatched junction bases numbered 11, after V lost 6 bases and J lost 1 base. This CDR3 has 16 amino acids. CDR3 coding DNA: TGTGCCAGCAGACAGGGGCTGAGCGTCGGCCAAGAGACCCAGTACTTC. Translation: CASRQGLSVGQETQYF.

The V call is TRBV3-1 (or the pseudogene TRBV3-2), the J call TRBJ1-2; tentatively, D is TRBD1 (6 bases). Between the trimmed V and J ends, which lost 4 bases and 3 bases, there was a span of 21 bases. CDR1 and CDR2 (germline): LGHDT, YNNKEL (reference sequence). The CDR3 contains 17 residues. As DNA, the CDR3 is TGTGCCAGCAGCCCTACTCAAGGGACATCCGAGCACTATGGCTACACCTTC. Its translation is CASSPTQGTSEHYGYTF.

As DNA, the CDR3 is TGTGCCAGCAGTCGCAGTCTTAACTATGGCTACACCTTC. Its protein is CASSRSLNYGYTF. The chain is built from TRBV28 and TRBJ1-2; D remains unclear. The germline CDR1 and CDR2 sequences are MDHEN and SYDVKM. V lost 5 bases and J 1 base, leaving 8 bases between the germline ends. The CDR3 extends over 13 amino acids.

The chain couples TRBV29-1 to TRBJ1-2; the D gene is possibly TRBD1 (6 bases). V lost 7 bases and J lost 3, with 18 bases in between. The CDR3 is made up of 14 amino acids. Germline-derived CDR1 and CDR2 are SQVTM and ANQGSEA. This CDR3 is CSASGGGRDYGYTF. CDR3 nucleotides: TGCAGCGCCTCGGGGGGGGGCAGAGACTATGGCTACACCTTC.

The CDR3 nucleotides are TGTGCCAGCACCGACTCGTCGGGGGTTTATGGCTACACCTTC. Protein sequence: CASTDSSGVYGYTF. The V call is TRBV7-9, the J call TRBJ1-2; D is perhaps TRBD1 (5 bases). The CDR3 extends over 14 amino acids. V was shortened by 7 bases and J by 5 bases, with 17 bases between the two germline ends. Germline CDR1 and CDR2: SEHNR and FQNEAQ (reference sequence).

The chain recombines TRBV24-1 with TRBJ2-3; 8 nucleotides align to TRBD1. J was trimmed by 4 bases and V by 0 bases; bases with no gene match: 8. Looked up from germline, CDR1 is KGHDR and CDR2 is SFDVKD. The CDR3 extends over 17 amino acids. The CDR3 protein is CATSDLRGTGRPDTQYF. CDR3 DNA sequence: TGTGCCACCAGTGATTTGCGCGGGACAGGTCGGCCAGATACGCAGTATTTT.

The J gene is TRBJ2-7, the V gene TRBV3-1 (or the pseudogene TRBV3-2); TRBD2 aligns across 14 bases. Unmatched junction bases numbered 3, after V lost 3 bases and J lost 5 bases. The CDR3 extends over 15 amino acids. Germline CDR1 is LGHDT and CDR2 is YNNKEL (reference sequence). The CDR3 protein is CASSQGTSGGHEQYF. The CDR3 DNA follows: TGTGCCAGCAGCCAGGGGACTAGCGGGGGCCACGAGCAGTACTTC.

The chain carries TRBV19 and TRBJ2-7, with D maybe TRBD2 (5 bases). From germline, CDR1 is LNHDA and CDR2 SQIVND (reference sequence). There are 14 residues in the CDR3. V was shortened by 5 bases and J by 2 bases, with 13 bases between the two germline ends. The CDR3 coding sequence is TGTGCCAGTAGTTTCGGACGGGATCCCTACGAGCAGTACTTC. Protein: CASSFGRDPYEQYF.

The chain combines TRBV7-2 with TRBJ2-7; 7 nucleotides match TRBD1. The CDR3 runs 14 residues. V shed 5 bases, J shed 3 bases, and the junction held 7 bases outside the gene matches. The germline gives CDR1 SGHTA, CDR2 FQGNSA. The CDR3 loop reads CASSPSTGYYEQYF. CDR3 sequence (DNA): TGTGCCAGCAGCCCGTCGACAGGGTACTACGAGCAGTACTTC.

V gene TRBV10-2 combines with J gene TRBJ2-1; 7 positions match TRBD2. Germline lookup yields CDR1 WSHSY and CDR2 SAAADI. The CDR3 covers 16 residues. Germline trimming cut 4 bases from V and 1 base from J; bases unmatched to any gene: 7. This chain's CDR3 is CASSGHGGGSYNEQFF. The CDR3 DNA sequence: TGCGCCAGCAGTGGGCATGGGGGGGGATCCTACAATGAGCAGTTCTTC.

The CDR3 protein is CASSLESSYEQYF. As DNA, the CDR3 is TGTGCCAGCAGCTTGGAGAGCTCCTACGAGCAGTACTTC. This sequence joins TRBV5-4 and TRBJ2-7; the D is unclear. The CDR3 has 13 residues. From germline, CDR1 is SGHNT and CDR2 YYREEE (reference sequence). Between the trimmed V and J ends, which lost 0 bases and 0 bases, there was a span of 4 bases.

This rearrangement joins TRBV6-5 to TRBJ1-5; 7 bases are a match to TRBD1. The CDR3 extends over 15 amino acids. Trimming at V came to 6 bases and at J to 0 bases, leaving 5 bases not matched to a gene. Germline-derived CDR1 and CDR2 are MNHEY and SVGAGI. In DNA form, the CDR3 reads TGTGCCAGCAGCCGGGACAGTACTAGCAATCAGCCCCAGCATTTT. This codes for CASSRDSTSNQPQHF.

The chain couples TRBV27 to TRBJ2-2; TRBD2 might be the D (6 bases). There are 17 residues in the CDR3. V was shortened by 4 bases and J by 7 bases, with 22 bases between the two germline ends. CDR1 and CDR2 from the germline V gene are MNHEY and SMNVEV (reference sequence). The CDR3 sequence is CASSSIIFGTPNGELFF. In nucleotides, the CDR3 is TGTGCCAGCAGTTCGATCATATTCGGGACTCCCAACGGGGAGCTGTTTTTT.

The chain has TRBV30 and TRBJ1-5, with 8 bases that match TRBD1. The CDR3 totals 18 residues. From germline, CDR1 is GTSNPN and CDR2 SVGIG (reference sequence). The ends lost 1 base at V and 1 base at J; junction bases unmatched: 12. Here the CDR3 reads CAWSGVAGGLGSNQPQHF. DNA of the CDR3: TGTGCCTGGAGTGGAGTCGCAGGGGGCTTAGGAAGCAATCAGCCCCAGCATTTT.

The chain is built from TRBV30 and TRBJ2-2; 8 nucleotides agree with TRBD1. CDR3 size: 14 residues. CDR1 GTSNPN and CDR2 SVGIG come from the germline V gene (reference sequence). The trim removed 1 base at V and 5 bases at J, leaving 3 bases unmatched. CDR3 region: CAWSGQGRTGELFF. The CDR3 region has the DNA TGTGCCTGGAGTGGACAGGGGAGAACCGGGGAGCTGTTTTTT. The variable domain in full, completed from reference TRBV30 and TRBJ2-2, reads SQTIHQWPATLVQPVGSPLSLECTVEGTSNPNLYWYRQAAGRGLQLLFYSVGIGQISSEVPQNLSASRPQDRQFILSSKKLLLSDSGFYLCAWSGQGRTGELFFGEGSRLTVL.

This chain uses TRBV28 with TRBJ1-1; TRBD1 matches 10 bases. The germline V gene has CDR1 MDHEN and CDR2 SYDVKM. The CDR3 totals 17 residues. With V trimmed by 2 bases and J by 1 base, 7 bases remained unmatched. CDR3 in DNA: TGTGCCAGCAGTTTAATTGTGGGGACAGGGGCGAACACTGAAGCTTTCTTT. Protein sequence: CASSLIVGTGANTEAFF.

The CDR3 nucleotides read TGTGCCAGCAGTTCCGAGACCCGGGACAGGGTGACTGAAGCTTTCTTT. Protein product: CASSSETRDRVTEAFF. The chain employs TRBV6-2 or TRBV6-3 and TRBJ1-1; TRBD1 agrees at 9 bases. The CDR3 length is 16 residues. V lost 4 bases to trimming and J lost 5 bases; unmatched junction nucleotides: 11. Germline V gene lookup returns CDR1 MNHEY and CDR2 SVGEGT.

The chain carries TRBV16 and TRBJ2-7, with 11 positions matching TRBD2. Germline assignment: CDR1 KGHSY and CDR2 FQNENV. The CDR3 length is 17 residues. After removal of 1 base from V and 4 bases from J, the junction contained 9 bases not matched to a gene. The CDR3 bases are TGTGCCAGCAGCCAATACCGACTAGCGGGGAATCCTTACGAGCAGTACTTC. As protein: CASSQYRLAGNPYEQYF. The full variable domain, completed using reference TRBV16 and TRBJ2-7, is GEEVAQTPKHLVRGEGQKAKLYCAPIKGHSYVFWYQQVLKNEFKFLISFQNENVFDETGMPKERFSAKCLPNSPCSLEIQATKLEDSAVYFCASSQYRLAGNPYEQYFGPGTRLTVT.

V usage is TRBV15 and J usage is TRBJ1-5, with 7 nucleotides matching TRBD1. This CDR3 is built from 15 residues. The germline V gene has CDR1 LNHNV and CDR2 YYDKDF (reference sequence). V shed 8 bases, J shed 1 base, and the junction held 8 bases outside the gene matches. CDR3 in DNA: TGTGCCACCGCCCGGGACAGTGGGAGCAATCAGCCCCAGCATTTT. This translates into CATARDSGSNQPQHF.

The chain carries TRBV6-5 and TRBJ1-1; weak D call: TRBD1 (5 bases). Trimming took off 7 bases at V and 4 bases at J, with 16 bases between the two ends. The CDR3 is 14 residues long. Germline loops: CDR1 MNHEY, CDR2 SVGAGI. The CDR3 DNA reads TGTGCCAGCACCCCTGGGGGAGGTCGCACTGAAGCTTTCTTT. It encodes CASTPGGGRTEAFF.

The rearrangement links TRBV9 to TRBJ1-1; possible D gene TRBD1, 5 bases. Between the trimmed V and J ends, which lost 4 bases and 2 bases, there was a span of 12 bases. The CDR3 contains 14 residues. Germline CDR1 and CDR2: SGDLS and YYNGEE. The CDR3 reads CASSQRDRNTEAFF. The DNA for the CDR3 is TGTGCCAGCAGCCAGCGGGACCGAAACACTGAAGCTTTCTTT. The full variable domain, with the rest looked up from reference TRBV9 and TRBJ1-1, is DSGVTQTPKHLITATGQRVTLRCSPRSGDLSVYWYQQSLDQGLQFLIQYYNGEERAKGNILERFSAQQFPDLHSELNLSSLELGDSALYFCASSQRDRNTEAFFGQGTRLTVV.